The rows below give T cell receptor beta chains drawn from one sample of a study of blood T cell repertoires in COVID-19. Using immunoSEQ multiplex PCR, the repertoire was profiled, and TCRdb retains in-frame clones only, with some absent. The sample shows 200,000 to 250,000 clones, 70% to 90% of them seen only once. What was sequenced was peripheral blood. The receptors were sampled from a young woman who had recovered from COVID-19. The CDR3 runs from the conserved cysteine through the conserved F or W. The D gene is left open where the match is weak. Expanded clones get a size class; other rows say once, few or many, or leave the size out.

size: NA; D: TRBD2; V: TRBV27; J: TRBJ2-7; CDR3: CASSSPGTSPYYEQYF; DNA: TGTGCCAGCAGTTCCCCCGGGACTAGCCCCTACTACGAGCAGTACTTC
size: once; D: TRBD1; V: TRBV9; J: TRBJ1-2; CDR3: CASSVGFGQGFGYTF; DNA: TGTGCCAGCAGCGTAGGTTTCGGACAGGGGTTTGGCTACACCTTC
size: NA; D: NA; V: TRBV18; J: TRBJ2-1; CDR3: CASSPGTHPGEQFF; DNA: TGTGCCAGCTCACCAGGGACTCACCCCGGGGAGCAGTTCTTC
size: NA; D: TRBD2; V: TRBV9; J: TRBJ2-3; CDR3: CASSVPSGTHTDTQYF; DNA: TGTGCCAGCAGCGTACCTAGCGGGACCCACACAGATACGCAGTATTTT
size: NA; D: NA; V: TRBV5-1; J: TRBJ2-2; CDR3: CASSFTGLDTGELFF; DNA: TGCGCCAGCAGTTTTACAGGGTTAGACACCGGGGAGCTGTTTTTT
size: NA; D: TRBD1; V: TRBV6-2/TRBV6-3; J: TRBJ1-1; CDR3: CASSPRDRIMNTEAFF; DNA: TGTGCCAGCAGTCCCCGGGACAGGATTATGAACACTGAAGCTTTCTTT
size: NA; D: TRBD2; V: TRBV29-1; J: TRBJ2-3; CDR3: CSVGAGGPTDTQYF; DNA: TGCAGCGTTGGTGCGGGAGGGCCCACAGATACGCAGTATTTT
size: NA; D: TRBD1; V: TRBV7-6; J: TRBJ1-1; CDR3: CASSAQGQANTEAFF; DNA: TGTGCCAGCAGCGCCCAGGGACAGGCTAACACTGAAGCTTTCTTT
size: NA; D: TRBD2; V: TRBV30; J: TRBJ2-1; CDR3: CAWGGLAGFNEQFF; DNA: TGTGCCTGGGGAGGACTAGCGGGATTCAATGAGCAGTTCTTC
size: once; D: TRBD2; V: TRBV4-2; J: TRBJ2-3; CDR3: CASSQEVGLAGGDTQYF; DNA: TGTGCCAGCAGCCAAGAGGTTGGACTAGCGGGGGGAGATACGCAGTATTTT
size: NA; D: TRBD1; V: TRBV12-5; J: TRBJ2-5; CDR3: CASGQLGQSQETQYF; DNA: TGTGCTAGTGGACAACTGGGACAGAGCCAAGAGACCCAGTACTTC
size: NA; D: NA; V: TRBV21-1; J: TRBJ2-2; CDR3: CASSKGKPRDEKKYPRANTGELFF; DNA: TGTGCCAGCAGCAAAGGAAAGCCGCGGGACGAAAAAAAGTACCCGAGGGCTAACACCGGGGAGCTGTTTTTT
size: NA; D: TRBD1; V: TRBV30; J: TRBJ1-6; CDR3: CAWGRDSLISPLHF; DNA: TGTGCCTGGGGCCGGGACAGTCTTATCTCACCCCTCCACTTT
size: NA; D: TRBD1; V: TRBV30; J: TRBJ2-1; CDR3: CAWSVRTGSHNEQFF; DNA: TGTGCCTGGAGTGTACGGACAGGGAGCCACAATGAGCAGTTCTTC
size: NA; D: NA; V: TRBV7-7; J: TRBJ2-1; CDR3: CASSLTGHPYNEQFF; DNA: TGTGCCAGCAGCTTGACGGGACACCCGTACAATGAGCAGTTCTTC
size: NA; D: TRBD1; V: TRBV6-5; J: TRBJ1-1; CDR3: CASSSRTGDTEAFF; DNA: TGTGCCAGCAGTTCCAGGACAGGGGACACTGAAGCTTTCTTT
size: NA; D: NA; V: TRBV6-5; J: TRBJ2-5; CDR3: CASSYSGSRETQYF; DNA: TGTGCCAGCAGTTACTCGGGCAGTCGGGAGACCCAGTACTTC
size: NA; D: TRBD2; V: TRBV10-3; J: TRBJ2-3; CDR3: CAISERSGSVTDTQYF; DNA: TGTGCCATCAGTGAGAGGAGCGGGAGCGTCACAGATACGCAGTATTTT
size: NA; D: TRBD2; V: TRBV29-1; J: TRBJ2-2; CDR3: CSVEDTSGSVGGELFF; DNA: TGCAGCGTTGAGGATACTAGCGGGAGCGTCGGCGGGGAGCTGTTTTTT
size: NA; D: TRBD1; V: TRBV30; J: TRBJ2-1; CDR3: CAVPGQGNEQFF; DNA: TGTGCCGTGCCGGGACAGGGGAATGAGCAGTTCTTC
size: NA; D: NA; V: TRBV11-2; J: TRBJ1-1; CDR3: CASSLVLGEITEAFF; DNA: TGTGCCAGCAGCTTAGTGCTAGGGGAAATAACTGAAGCTTTCTTT
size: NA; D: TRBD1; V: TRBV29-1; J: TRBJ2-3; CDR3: CSVGTGGTDTQYF; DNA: TGCAGCGTAGGGACAGGAGGCACAGATACGCAGTATTTT
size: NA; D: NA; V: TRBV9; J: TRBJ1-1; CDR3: CASSGGPGLMNTEAFF; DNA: TGTGCCAGCAGCGGCGGGCCGGGACTCATGAACACTGAAGCTTTCTTT
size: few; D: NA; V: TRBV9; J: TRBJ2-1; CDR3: CASTGSQNEQFF; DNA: TGTGCCAGCACCGGGAGTCAGAATGAGCAGTTCTTC
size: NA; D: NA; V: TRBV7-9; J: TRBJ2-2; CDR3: CASSAGLRGTGELFF; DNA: TGTGCCAGCAGCGCGGGACTCCGAGGGACCGGGGAGCTGTTTTTT
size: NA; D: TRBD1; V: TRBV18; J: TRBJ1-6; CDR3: CASSPGTGVRENSPLHF; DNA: TGTGCCAGCTCGCCCGGGACAGGGGTACGGGAAAATTCACCCCTCCACTTT
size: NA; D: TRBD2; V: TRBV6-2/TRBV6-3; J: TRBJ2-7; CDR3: CASSLQSGGSSYEQYF; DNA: TGTGCCAGCAGCCTACAAAGCGGCGGGAGCTCCTACGAGCAGTACTTC
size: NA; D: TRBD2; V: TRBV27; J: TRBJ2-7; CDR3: CASSLGFTSASYEQYF; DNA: TGTGCCAGCAGTTTAGGCTTCACTAGCGCTTCCTACGAGCAGTACTTC
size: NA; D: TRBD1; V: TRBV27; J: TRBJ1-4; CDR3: CASSPWTGLGEKLFF; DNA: TGTGCCAGCAGTCCTTGGACAGGGTTGGGTGAAAAACTGTTTTTT
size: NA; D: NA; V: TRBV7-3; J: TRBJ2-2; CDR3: CASSLLNTGELFF; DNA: TGTGCCAGCAGCTTACTAAACACCGGGGAGCTGTTTTTT
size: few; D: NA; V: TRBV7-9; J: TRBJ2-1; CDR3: CASSPRQSSSYNEQFF; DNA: TGTGCCAGCAGCCCCCGACAGTCGAGCTCCTACAATGAGCAGTTCTTC
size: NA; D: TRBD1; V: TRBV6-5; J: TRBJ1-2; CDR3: CASSYSRGPNYGYTF; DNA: TGTGCCAGCAGCTACTCCAGGGGGCCTAACTATGGCTACACCTTC
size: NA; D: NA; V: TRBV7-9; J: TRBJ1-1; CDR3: CASSPATPNTEAFF; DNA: TGTGCCAGCAGCCCAGCGACGCCGAACACTGAAGCTTTCTTT
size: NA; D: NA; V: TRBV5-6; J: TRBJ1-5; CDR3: CASSFGVGGNQPQHF; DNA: TGTGCCAGCAGCTTCGGGGTAGGAGGGAATCAGCCCCAGCATTTT
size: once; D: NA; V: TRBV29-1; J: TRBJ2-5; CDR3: CSVVFLETQYF; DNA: TGCAGCGTTGTTTTTCTAGAGACCCAGTACTTC
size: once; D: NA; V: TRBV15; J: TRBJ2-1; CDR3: CATSTDRFIYNEQFF; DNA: TGTGCCACCAGCACCGACAGATTCATCTACAATGAGCAGTTCTTC
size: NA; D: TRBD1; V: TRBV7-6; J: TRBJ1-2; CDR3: CASSRGQGASYGYTF; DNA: TGTGCCAGCAGCCGCGGACAGGGGGCTAGTTATGGCTACACCTTC
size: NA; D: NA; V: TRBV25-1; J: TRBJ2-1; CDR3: CASSERSEQFF; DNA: TGTGCCAGCAGTGAGCGAAGTGAGCAGTTCTTC
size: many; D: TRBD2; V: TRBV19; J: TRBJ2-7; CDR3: CASSRTSGNYEQYF; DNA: TGTGCCAGTAGTAGGACTAGCGGGAACTACGAGCAGTACTTC
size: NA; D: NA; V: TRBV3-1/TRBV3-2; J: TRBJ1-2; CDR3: CASSQGPTGYGYTF; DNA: TGTGCCAGCAGCCAAGGACCAACAGGGTATGGCTACACCTTC